Below are 19 T cell receptor beta chains sequenced from a single sample in a study of shared clonotypes between healthy human individuals. Terminally differentiated effector memory CD45RA+ cells were excluded from the naive CD8 cells, which were CD45RO-negative and positively selected for CCR7. TCRdb's copy holds only in-frame clones and misses some; the assay was immunoSEQ multiplex PCR. This sample yields around 2,000,000 clones, of which 85% to 95% are seen a single time; around 1.7% belongs to the top ten. Material for sequencing was naive CD8+ T cells from PBMCs. The receptor set was obtained from a man aged 18 to 35 in good health. Some clones in this sample may be carry-over from other donors' samples.

This chain joins TRBV29-1 and TRBJ1-2; D is perhaps TRBD1 (6 bases). This CDR3 contains 13 residues. The V gene lost 7 bases and the J gene lost 4 bases, with 16 bases spanning the gap. In germline, CDR1 is SQVTM, CDR2 ANQGSEA. In nucleotides, the CDR3 is TGCAGCGACCGGGACATCCCGCCCTATGGCTACACCTTC. Protein sequence: CSDRDIPPYGYTF.

This chain's CDR3 is CASSEGPRSYEQYF. CDR3 in DNA: TGTGCCAGCAGCGAGGGACCGAGATCCTACGAGCAGTACTTC. This chain joins TRBV6-1 and TRBJ2-7; possibly TRBD1 or TRBD2 for D (5 bases each). CDR1 and CDR2 (germline): MNHNS, SASEGT. The CDR3 runs 14 residues. V was trimmed by 6 bases and J by 1 base, leaving 13 bases between them.

The count of this clone is one. V is TRBV4-3 and J is TRBJ2-7; D remains ambiguous. Per the germline V gene, CDR1 is LGHNA and CDR2 is YSLEER. V dropped 0 bases and J dropped 2 bases, with 20 bases sitting between them. The CDR3 contains 18 residues. The CDR3 loop is CASSQEFEVGRVPYEQYF. CDR3 sequence (DNA): TGCGCCAGCAGCCAAGAGTTCGAAGTAGGCCGAGTTCCCTACGAGCAGTACTTC.

The CDR3 spells CASSLIPPGSWSSYNEQFF. The CDR3 nucleotides read TGTGCCAGCAGTCTGATACCCCCGGGTTCGTGGAGCTCCTACAATGAGCAGTTCTTC. The rearrangement links TRBV27 to TRBJ2-1; no clear D. This CDR3 is built from 19 residues. V lost 5 bases and J lost 0, with 23 bases in between. Per the germline V gene, CDR1 is MNHEY and CDR2 is SMNVEV (reference sequence).

The V call is TRBV9, the J call TRBJ2-1, with TRBD2 identical over 11 bases. The CDR3 consists of 14 residues. Per the germline V gene, CDR1 is SGDLS and CDR2 is YYNGEE. After removal of 7 bases from V and 4 bases from J, the junction contained 4 bases not matched to a gene. CDR3 DNA sequence: TGTGCCAGCGACTTAGCGGGAGGGTACAATGAGCAGTTCTTC. Its translation: CASDLAGGYNEQFF.

This chain links TRBV9 with TRBJ2-7; 9 bases are a match to TRBD1. Germline V CDR1 and CDR2: SGDLS, YYNGEE. CDR3 length: 14 residues. The J segment lost 2 bases and the V segment lost 4 bases, leaving 4 bases of the junction unmatched. This chain's CDR3 is CASSYRDRAYEQYF. The CDR3 coding sequence is TGTGCCAGCAGCTACCGGGACAGGGCCTACGAGCAGTACTTC.

CDR3 loop: CASAEGRLYEQYF. CDR3 DNA sequence: TGTGCCAGCGCAGAGGGACGCCTCTACGAGCAGTACTTC. The chain links TRBV27 to TRBJ2-7, with D tentatively TRBD1 or TRBD2 (5 bases each). V lost 8 bases and J 3 bases, leaving 14 bases between the germline ends. Per germline, CDR1 MNHEY and CDR2 SMNVEV (reference sequence). The CDR3 has 13 residues.

The V call is TRBV10-1, the J call TRBJ2-1; D unclear. Trimming removed 3 bases from V and 4 bases from J, with 13 bases in between. In germline, CDR1 is WNHNN, CDR2 SYGVQD (reference sequence). The CDR3 has 15 residues. CDR3 protein: CASSDGPGPYNEQFF. The CDR3 DNA reads TGCGCCAGCAGTGACGGGCCCGGGCCGTACAATGAGCAGTTCTTC.

The chain has TRBV11-3 and TRBJ2-1, with 13 bases matching TRBD2. The ends lost 5 bases at V and 2 bases at J; junction bases unmatched: 6. The CDR3 totals 17 residues. Germline CDR1 is SGHNT and CDR2 is YENEEA. The chain's CDR3 is CASSLGLAGVTYNEQFF. Written as DNA, the CDR3 is TGTGCCAGCAGCCTCGGACTAGCGGGAGTCACCTACAATGAGCAGTTCTTC.

The chain recombines TRBV27 with TRBJ1-2, with TRBD1 as a possible D gene (5 bases). Germline V CDR1 and CDR2: MNHEY, SMNVEV (reference sequence). The CDR3 has 16 amino acids. Deletions cut 4 bases from V and 0 bases from J, with 15 bases between. The CDR3 sequence is CASSSLTELANYGYTF. The CDR3 nucleotides read TGTGCCAGCAGTTCGCTGACAGAACTAGCTAACTATGGCTACACCTTC.

The CDR3, as DNA: TGTGCCAGCAGATCCCTCGGCGATGAGCAGTTCTTC. Protein product: CASRSLGDEQFF. This chain links TRBV7-9 with TRBJ2-1; D unresolved. V lost 6 bases, J lost 8 bases, and 11 bases lay in between. This CDR3 contains 12 residues. Germline V lookup: CDR1 SEHNR, CDR2 FQNEAQ (reference sequence). Based on the CDR3 plus reference TRBV7-9 and TRBJ2-1, the full variable domain is DTGVSQNPRHKITKRGQNVTFRCDPISEHNRLYWYRQTLGQGPEFLTYFQNEAQLEKSRLLSDRFSAERPKGSFSTLEIQRTEQGDSAMYLCASRSLGDEQFFGPGTRLTVL.

A few counts support this clone. This chain connects TRBV2 to TRBJ1-1; D is unclear. This CDR3 region has 10 residues. Trimming removed 10 bases from V and 2 bases from J, with 5 bases in between. The germline V gene encodes CDR1 SNHLY and CDR2 FYNNEI. In DNA form, the CDR3 reads TGTGCCACCCGAAACACTGAAGCTTTCTTT. This gives the protein CATRNTEAFF.

The gene calls are TRBV5-1 and TRBJ2-7; the D gene could be TRBD1 or TRBD2 (6 bases each). V shed 10 bases and J shed 4 bases, with 18 bases lying between them. Germline V gene data show CDR1 as SGHRS and CDR2 as YFSETQ. The CDR3 spans 13 residues. The CDR3 is CAAIQGRRYEQYF. The CDR3 nucleotides are TGCGCCGCCATCCAGGGGAGGCGGTACGAGCAGTACTTC.

Of note for this clone: Other DNA sequences from this sample encode an identical CDR3 as well. This sequence joins TRBV27 and TRBJ2-1; D gene ambiguous. The V and J ends lost 7 bases and 0 bases respectively, with 10 bases between them. The CDR3 contains 14 residues. The germline CDR1 and CDR2 sequences are MNHEY and SMNVEV (reference sequence). The CDR3 is CASTPRSSYNEQFF. The CDR3 DNA follows: TGTGCCAGCACCCCTCGGAGCTCCTACAATGAGCAGTTCTTC.

The chain couples TRBV14 to TRBJ1-5, with TRBD1 identical over 7 bases. The V gene end was trimmed by 1 base and the J gene end by 7 bases; junction bases not matched to a gene: 7. The CDR3 contains 15 residues. The germline CDR1 and CDR2 sequences are SGHDN and FVKESK. This CDR3 reads CASSQGTGSGQPQHF. DNA of the CDR3: TGTGCCAGCAGCCAAGGGACAGGTTCCGGGCAGCCCCAGCATTTT.

The chain joins TRBV13 to TRBJ2-7, with 8 bases lining up with TRBD2. The CDR3 is 16 residues long. Germline trimming cut 2 bases from V and 2 bases from J; bases unmatched to any gene: 8. CDR1 PRHDT and CDR2 FYEKMQ come from the germline V gene (reference sequence). CDR3 sequence reads: CASSLSERGTPYEQYF. DNA of the CDR3: TGTGCCAGCAGCTTATCGGAGCGGGGGACCCCCTACGAGCAGTACTTC.

This clone has just one count. The chain combines TRBV27 with TRBJ1-5; 7 positions agree with TRBD1. The CDR3 is 17 amino acids. Germline trimming cut 5 bases from V and 3 bases from J; bases unmatched to any gene: 13. The germline V gene has CDR1 MNHEY and CDR2 SMNVEV (reference sequence). The CDR3 sequence: CASSPLQTGYDNQPQHF. CDR3 sequence (DNA): TGTGCCAGCAGTCCACTCCAGACAGGGTATGACAATCAGCCCCAGCATTTT.

The chain is built from TRBV29-1 and TRBJ2-5, with D unclear. CDR1 SQVTM and CDR2 ANQGSEA come from the germline V gene. The V end lost 1 base, the J end lost 3 bases, and 9 bases lay between the germline ends. The CDR3 runs to 13 residues. The CDR3 region is CSVEGSREETQYF. CDR3 in DNA: TGCAGCGTTGAAGGTTCGAGAGAAGAGACCCAGTACTTC.

V usage is TRBV6-1 and J usage is TRBJ1-2; D is perhaps TRBD1 (6 bases). The germline CDR1 and CDR2 sequences are MNHNS and SASEGT. This CDR3 spans 18 amino acids. V was trimmed by 3 bases and J by 0 bases, leaving 20 bases between them. CDR3 DNA sequence: TGTGCCAGCAGTGACGGGACACTAGCCCTCCCGGCTAACTATGGCTACACCTTC. Translation: CASSDGTLALPANYGYTF.